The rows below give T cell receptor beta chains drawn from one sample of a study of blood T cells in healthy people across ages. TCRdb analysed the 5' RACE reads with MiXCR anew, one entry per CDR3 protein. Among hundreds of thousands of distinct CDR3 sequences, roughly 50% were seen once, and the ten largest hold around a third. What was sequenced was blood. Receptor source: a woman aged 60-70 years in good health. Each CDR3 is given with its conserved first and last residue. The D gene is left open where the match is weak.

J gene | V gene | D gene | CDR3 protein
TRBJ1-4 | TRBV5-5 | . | CASSLEGSKNEKLFF
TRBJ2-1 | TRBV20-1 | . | CSAKRWNEQFF
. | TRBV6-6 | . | CASSFPGAYEQYF
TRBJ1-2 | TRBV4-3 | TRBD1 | CASSQAAGGNYGYTF
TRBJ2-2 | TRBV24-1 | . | CATGAGRVTGELFF
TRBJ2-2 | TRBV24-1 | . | CASFDGNTGELFF
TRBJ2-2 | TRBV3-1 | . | CASSQTKGAGELFF
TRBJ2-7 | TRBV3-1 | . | CASSQVWGIGYEQYF
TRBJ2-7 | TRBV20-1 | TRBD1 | CSAGTGGYEQYF
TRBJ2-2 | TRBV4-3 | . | CASSQEGGGELFF
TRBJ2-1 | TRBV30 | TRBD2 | CAWMSGFVAGAGGNEQFF
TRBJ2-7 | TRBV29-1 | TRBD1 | CSVDGQETYEQYF
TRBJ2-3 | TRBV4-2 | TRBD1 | CASSPRDSSTDTQYF
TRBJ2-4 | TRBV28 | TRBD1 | CASSLEGRQGGAKNIQYF
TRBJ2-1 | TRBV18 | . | CASSQDTGSDEQFF
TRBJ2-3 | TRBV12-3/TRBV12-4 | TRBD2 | CASRGLAGGSDAQYF
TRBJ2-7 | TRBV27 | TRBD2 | CASSRKSVGTSRSYEQYF
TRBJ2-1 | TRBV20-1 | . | CSARDLQGFIYNEQFF
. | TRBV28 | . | CASSPSGTDGSYEQYF
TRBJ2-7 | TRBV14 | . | CASSRAQGILGEQYF
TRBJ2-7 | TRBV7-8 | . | CASSSQNEQYF
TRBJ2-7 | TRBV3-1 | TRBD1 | CASSPRTGGARMKAYEQYF
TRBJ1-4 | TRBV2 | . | CASSREGGEKLFF
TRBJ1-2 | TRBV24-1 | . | CATSDAGFEGYTF
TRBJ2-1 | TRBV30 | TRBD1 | CAWDRGGHEQFF
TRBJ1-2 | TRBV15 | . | CATSRDAGEGYGYTF
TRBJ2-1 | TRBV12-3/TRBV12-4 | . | CASSLSRYNEQFF
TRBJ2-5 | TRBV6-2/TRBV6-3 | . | CASSRTTETQYF
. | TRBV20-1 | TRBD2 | CSASNSGSSSHEQYF
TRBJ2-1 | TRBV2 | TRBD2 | CASSPGLAIDEQFF
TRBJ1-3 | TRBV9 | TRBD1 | CASSGWGQGESTVGNTIYF
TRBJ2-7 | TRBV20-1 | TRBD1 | CSARGDRGRYEQHF
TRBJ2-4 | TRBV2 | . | CASSLVGSLAKNIQYF
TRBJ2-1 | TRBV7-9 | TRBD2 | CASSRGGLAGVDEQFF
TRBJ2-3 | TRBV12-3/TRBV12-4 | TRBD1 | CASSLNRGTDTQYF
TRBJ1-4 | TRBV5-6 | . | CASSFGFGNEKLFF
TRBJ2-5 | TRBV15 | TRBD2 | CATSSKGVGGLYF
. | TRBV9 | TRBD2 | CASSPRLAGYNEQYF
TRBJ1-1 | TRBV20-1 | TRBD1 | CSARDRGRISEAFF
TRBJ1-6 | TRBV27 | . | CASSPGPLSSYNSPLHF
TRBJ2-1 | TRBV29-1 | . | CSVARASYNEQFF
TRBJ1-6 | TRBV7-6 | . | CASSSRNNSPLHF
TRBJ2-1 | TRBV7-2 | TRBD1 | CATRDRGSYNEQFF
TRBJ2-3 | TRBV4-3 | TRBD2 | CASSQGSSGRVTDTQYF
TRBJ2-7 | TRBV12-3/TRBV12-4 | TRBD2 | CASRGTSGKETSYEQYF
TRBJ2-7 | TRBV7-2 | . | CASSLRYSTYEQYF
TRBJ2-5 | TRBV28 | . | CASTPGLARVREQYF
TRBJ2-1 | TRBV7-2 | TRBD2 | CASSSQTTSGGYNEQFF
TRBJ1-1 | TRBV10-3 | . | CAISDRTPGTEAFF
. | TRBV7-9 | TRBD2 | CASSSRTSGTEQYF
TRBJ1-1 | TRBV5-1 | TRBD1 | CASSLAGGQDTEAFF
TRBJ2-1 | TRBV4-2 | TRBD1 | CATNPGQGYNEQFF
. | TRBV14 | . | CASSPLAQNYNEQYF